These 27 T cell receptor beta chains originate from one sample sequenced in a study of blood T cell repertoires in COVID-19. TCRdb keeps only in-frame clones here, not all; method: immunoSEQ multiplex PCR. This table holds approximately 100,000 clones, 75% to 85% found once. The source material was peripheral blood. The receptors were gathered from a man between 60 and 70 years old with acute or convalescent COVID-19.

This sequence joins TRBV27 and TRBJ1-1, with 8 positions matching TRBD1. V gave up 3 bases and J gave up 4 bases; unmatched junction bases: 4. Germline assignment: CDR1 MNHEY and CDR2 SMNVEV (reference sequence). CDR3 length equals 14 residues. For the CDR3, the DNA is TGTGCCAGCAGTTTGTACAGGGGGAGCACTGAAGCTTTCTTT. Its translation: CASSLYRGSTEAFF.

This clone was observed once. The CDR3 loop reads CASSQGRGGQETQYF. The CDR3 DNA follows: TGTGCCAGCAGCCAAGGCCGGGGGGGGCAAGAGACCCAGTACTTC. The V and J genes are TRBV4-2 and TRBJ2-5, with TRBD2 matching over 8 bases. V lost 1 base, J lost 2 bases, and 3 bases stayed unmatched. The CDR3 length is 15 residues. Germline CDR1 is LGHNA and CDR2 is YNFKEQ.

This sequence joins TRBV25-1 and TRBJ2-7, with 14 bases fitting TRBD2. Germline lookup yields CDR1 MGHDK and CDR2 SYGVNS. This CDR3 contains 18 residues. Trimming removed 3 bases from V and 4 bases from J; junction bases left unmatched: 11. CDR3 in DNA: TGTGCCAGCAGTGATTTCGGTGGACTAGCGGGGGGCAGATACGAGCAGTACTTC. It is translated as CASSDFGGLAGGRYEQYF.

This chain joins TRBV28 and TRBJ2-5; D possibly corresponds to TRBD1 (7 bases). Trimming left V 6 bases short and J 5 bases short, with 13 bases between. The CDR3 consists of 13 residues. CDR1 is MDHEN and CDR2 is SYDVKM in the germline V gene. The CDR3 region has the DNA TGTGCCAGCAGCCAGGGGGGTTTTGAGACCCAGTACTTC. This codes for CASSQGGFETQYF.

This chain links TRBV5-1 with TRBJ1-4, with a weak D call TRBD1 (5 bases). Trimming shortened V by 4 bases and J by 0 bases, and 13 bases separated the two germline ends. The CDR3 totals 16 residues. The V gene's germline CDR1 is SGHRS and CDR2 YFSETQ. CDR3 in DNA: TGCGCCAGCAGCAAGGACACCTTTGCAACTAATGAAAAACTGTTTTTT. Protein product: CASSKDTFATNEKLFF.

This clone was seen just once. The rearrangement joins TRBV12-5 to TRBJ2-2; 8 positions agree with TRBD2. Germline CDR1 reads LGHNT; CDR2 reads FRNRAP. Trimming cost V 1 base and J 0 bases; bases outside gene matches: 10. This CDR3 is 19 amino acids long. The CDR3 region is CASGLAEAGDYANTGELFF. The CDR3 DNA follows: TGTGCTAGTGGTTTGGCGGAAGCGGGGGACTACGCGAACACCGGGGAGCTGTTTTTT.

The chain carries TRBV28 and TRBJ1-5; 7 bases match TRBD1. With 5 bases clipped from V and 1 base from J, the junction kept 11 bases outside the gene matches. Germline CDR1 is MDHEN and CDR2 is SYDVKM. The CDR3 has 17 residues. The CDR3 coding sequence is TGTGCCAGCAGTCCTCACTCGCCGGGACAGAGCAATCAGCCCCAGCATTTT. Translation: CASSPHSPGQSNQPQHF.

The chain joins TRBV5-8 to TRBJ1-3; D might be TRBD1 (5 bases). The germline V and J ends were trimmed by 0 bases and 14 bases, with 12 bases remaining between them. Germline-derived CDR1 and CDR2 are SGHTS and YDEGEE. The CDR3 length is 12 residues. Written as DNA, the CDR3 is TGTGCCAGCAGCTTGGAAGGGGCAGTAGTATATTTT. The encoded protein is CASSLEGAVVYF.

This chain connects TRBV18 to TRBJ2-7; 9 nucleotides line up with TRBD2. With V trimmed by 3 bases and J by 5 bases, 8 bases remained unmatched. CDR1 and CDR2 from the germline V gene are KGHSH and LQKENI. There are 15 residues in the CDR3. CDR3 loop: CASSPIQREAHEQYF. CDR3 in DNA: TGTGCCAGCTCACCGATACAGCGGGAGGCCCACGAGCAGTACTTC.

This clone has only one observation. The chain uses TRBV4-1 and TRBJ2-5, with 8 bases fitting TRBD1. V was clipped by 0 bases and J by 1 base; unmatched bases: 7. CDR1 is MGHRA, CDR2 YSYEKL, per germline. The CDR3 covers 17 residues. In DNA, the CDR3 is TGCGCCAGCAGCCAAGATGTCAGGGGGCGCCTCCAAGAGACCCAGTACTTC. Protein: CASSQDVRGRLQETQYF.

V is TRBV5-1 and J is TRBJ2-7; TRBD1 matches at 9 bases. Germline CDR1 is SGHRS and CDR2 is YFSETQ. Trimming at V came to 4 bases and at J to 6 bases, leaving 11 bases not matched to a gene. The CDR3 loop spans 15 amino acids. In DNA form, the CDR3 reads TGCGCCAGCAGCCCAACCCGGGACAGGGTAAGCGAGCAGTACTTC. Protein product: CASSPTRDRVSEQYF.

The rearrangement joins TRBV19 to TRBJ2-2; 12 nucleotides align to TRBD1. Losses at the gene ends were 7 bases for V and 6 bases for J; bases not matched to a gene: 3. From germline, CDR1 is LNHDA and CDR2 SQIVND (reference sequence). This CDR3 contains 14 residues. This CDR3 reads CASKGQGASGELFF. The CDR3 DNA sequence: TGTGCCAGTAAGGGACAGGGGGCTTCCGGGGAGCTGTTTTTT.

J is TRBJ2-7 and V is TRBV6-1; TRBD1 matches at 9 bases. V trimming: 0 bases; J trimming: 4 bases; junction bases outside the gene matches: 4. Germline lookup yields CDR1 MNHNS and CDR2 SASEGT. This CDR3 comprises 15 residues. CDR3: CASSEAGTGSYEQYF. CDR3 coding DNA: TGTGCCAGCAGTGAAGCCGGGACAGGGTCGTACGAGCAGTACTTC.

This clone was recorded a few times. The rearrangement uses TRBV10-3 and TRBJ2-7; D is uncertain. The CDR3 covers 12 residues. The germline gives CDR1 ENHRY, CDR2 SYGVKD. V was shortened by 4 bases and J by 2 bases, with 6 bases between the two germline ends. CDR3 sequence (DNA): TGTGCCATCAGTGTTAACACCTACGAGCAGTACTTC. Its translation is CAISVNTYEQYF.

This clone was seen more than once but under ten times. The CDR3, as DNA: TGTGCCAGCAGTTACTCCCCCGGTACCACTGAAGCTTTCTTT. Protein: CASSYSPGTTEAFF. This chain uses TRBV6-5 with TRBJ1-1, with unresolved D. V was shortened by 0 bases and J by 4 bases, with 9 bases between the two germline ends. The CDR3 loop spans 14 amino acids. Germline CDR1 is MNHEY and CDR2 is SVGAGI.

This clone came up once. This chain connects TRBV5-1 to TRBJ1-4; weak D call: TRBD1 (5 bases). The CDR3 consists of 15 residues. Trimming stripped 4 bases from V and 2 bases from J, with 12 bases between. The germline V gene encodes CDR1 SGHRS and CDR2 YFSETQ. CDR3 sequence reads: CASSPARATNEKLFF. The CDR3, as DNA: TGCGCCAGCAGCCCTGCCAGGGCCACTAATGAAAAACTGTTTTTT.

V usage is TRBV7-8 and J usage is TRBJ2-5; no reliable D call. The CDR3 extends over 13 amino acids. With 0 bases removed from V and 2 bases from J, the gap between germline ends came to 4 bases. Germline lookup yields CDR1 SGHVS and CDR2 FQNEAQ. The DNA for the CDR3 is TGTGCCAGCAGCTTAGCCAGACAAGAGACCCAGTACTTC. It encodes CASSLARQETQYF.

This chain uses TRBV18 with TRBJ1-1; 9 bases map to TRBD1. J was trimmed by 5 bases and V by 3 bases; bases with no gene match: 4. The V gene's germline CDR1 is KGHSH and CDR2 LQKENI. This CDR3 has 14 residues. For the CDR3, the DNA is TGTGCCAGCTCACCGGGACAGGGAGGAACTGAAGCTTTCTTT. Its translation: CASSPGQGGTEAFF.

The chain is built from TRBV27 and TRBJ2-1; possibly TRBD1 for D (5 bases). Germline CDR1 and CDR2: MNHEY and SMNVEV (reference sequence). The CDR3 is 15 residues long. Deletions cut 6 bases from V and 0 bases from J, with 12 bases between. The CDR3 DNA reads as TGTGCCAGCAGAAAACAGGAGAGCTCCTACAATGAGCAGTTCTTC. The encoded protein is CASRKQESSYNEQFF.

The CDR3 nucleotides are TGTGCCAGTATCAGGACTATCAACACCGGGGAGCTGTTTTTT. Encoded protein: CASIRTINTGELFF. V is TRBV19 and J is TRBJ2-2; TRBD2 is a possible D gene (6 bases). This CDR3 is 14 amino acids long. Between the trimmed V and J ends, which lost 7 bases and 2 bases, there was a span of 11 bases. Germline CDR1 is LNHDA and CDR2 is SQIVND (reference sequence).

The chain joins TRBV7-3 to TRBJ1-2; D is undetermined. Deletions cut 6 bases from V and 5 bases from J, with 10 bases between. The CDR3 runs 12 residues. Germline CDR1 is SGHTA and CDR2 is FQGTGA. CDR3 residues: CASRSSSYGYTF. The CDR3 DNA reads as TGTGCCAGCAGGTCCTCTTCTTATGGCTACACCTTC. Combining the CDR3 with reference TRBV7-3 and TRBJ1-2 gives the whole variable domain GAGVSQTPSNKVTEKGKYVELRCDPISGHTALYWYRQSLGQGPEFLIYFQGTGAADDSGLPNDRFFAVRPEGSVSTLKIQRTERGDSAVYLCASRSSSYGYTFGSGTRLTVV.

CDR3 loop: CASSRPGQGTNYGYTF. The CDR3 DNA follows: TGCGCCAGCAGCCGACCGGGACAGGGAACTAACTATGGCTACACCTTC. J is TRBJ1-2 and V is TRBV4-1; TRBD1 agrees at 9 bases. Looked up from germline, CDR1 is MGHRA and CDR2 is YSYEKL. This CDR3 has 16 residues. Germline trimming cut 4 bases from V and 0 bases from J; bases unmatched to any gene: 6.

The genes are TRBV30 and TRBJ2-2; weak D call: TRBD1 (5 bases). This CDR3 has 11 residues. V lost 4 bases and J 6 bases, leaving 6 bases between the germline ends. Germline CDR1 and CDR2: GTSNPN and SVGIG (reference sequence). The CDR3 DNA follows: TGTGCCTGGACAGGGTCCGGGGAGCTGTTTTTT. Translated, it gives CAWTGSGELFF.

The rearrangement links TRBV5-5 to TRBJ2-3; D unclear. Germline V CDR1 and CDR2: SGHKS, YYEKEE (reference sequence). CDR3 length: 14 amino acids. V was clipped by 0 bases and J by 4 bases, with 9 bases between them. The CDR3, as DNA: TGTGCCAGCAGCTTGGTGTTTCTCCCAGATACGCAGTATTTT. This codes for CASSLVFLPDTQYF.

V gene TRBV29-1 combines with J gene TRBJ2-7, with D perhaps TRBD2 (6 bases). Germline assignment: CDR1 SQVTM and CDR2 ANQGSEA. The V end lost 4 bases, the J end lost 8 bases, and 15 bases lay between the germline ends. The CDR3 is made up of 12 amino acids. The CDR3 DNA reads as TGCAGCGTTGCCGGACGGGAGCTGCAGCAGTACTTC. This codes for CSVAGRELQQYF.

This clone has just one count. The genes are TRBV30 and TRBJ1-6, with D maybe TRBD1 (5 bases). Germline V gives CDR1 GTSNPN, CDR2 SVGIG (reference sequence). Between the trimmed V and J ends, which lost 2 bases and 12 bases, there was a span of 17 bases. There are 14 residues in the CDR3. CDR3 amino acids: CAWSYLGGIVPLHF. CDR3 in DNA: TGTGCCTGGAGTTATCTCGGGGGGATTGTACCCCTCCACTTT.

This clone was counted at least ten times. The chain recombines TRBV5-1 with TRBJ2-2, with D maybe TRBD2 (6 bases). The V gene lost 1 base and the J gene lost 4 bases, with 14 bases spanning the gap. The CDR3 is 16 amino acids. CDR1 is SGHRS and CDR2 is YFSETQ in the germline V gene. This CDR3 reads CASSLIAGGGTGELFF. Here the CDR3 DNA reads TGCGCCAGCAGCTTGATCGCCGGGGGTGGCACCGGGGAGCTGTTTTTT.